The 27 T cell receptor beta chains in this list originate from one sample, sequenced in a study of blood T cell repertoires in COVID-19. Clones were sequenced by immunoSEQ multiplex PCR, and TCRdb holds only the in-frame ones, with some missing. This table has 90,000 to 150,000 clones, about 79% appearing once. The sample was peripheral blood. All receptors come from a woman over 75 with acute or convalescent COVID-19.

This CDR3 is CASRGGEETQYF. The DNA of the CDR3 is TGTGCCAGCCGGGGGGGGGAAGAGACCCAGTACTTC. The chain carries TRBV2 and TRBJ2-5; 8 bases agree with TRBD2. The CDR3 has 12 residues. Unmatched junction bases numbered 2, after V lost 8 bases and J lost 3 bases. Germline V lookup: CDR1 SNHLY, CDR2 FYNNEI.

This clone occurred a few times. The rearrangement uses TRBV5-1 and TRBJ1-1; D uncertain. Germline CDR1 SGHRS, CDR2 YFSETQ. With 0 bases removed from V and 3 bases from J, the gap between germline ends came to 9 bases. There are 14 residues in the CDR3. In DNA form, the CDR3 reads TGCGCCAGCAGCTTGGAAACCCGGGACACTGAAGCTTTCTTT. Protein product: CASSLETRDTEAFF.

This chain joins TRBV5-1 and TRBJ2-3; no reliable D call. This CDR3 is built from 14 residues. The V gene lost 1 base and the J gene lost 3 bases, with 9 bases spanning the gap. Germline CDR1 reads SGHRS; CDR2 reads YFSETQ. CDR3 nucleotides: TGCGCCAGCAGCTTGAGCCCCGGGACAGATACGCAGTATTTT. Its translation: CASSLSPGTDTQYF.

This chain joins TRBV28 and TRBJ2-4; 14 positions match TRBD2. The CDR3 has 19 residues. J lost 0 bases, V lost 5 bases, and 9 bases had no gene match. The germline V gene encodes CDR1 MDHEN and CDR2 SYDVKM. CDR3 nucleotide sequence: TGTGCCAGCAGTCCGCCGGGACTAGCGGGAGCGGTAGCCAAAAACATTCAGTACTTC. It codes for CASSPPGLAGAVAKNIQYF.

The V and J genes are TRBV4-3 and TRBJ2-7, with 9 bases lining up with TRBD2. The CDR3 has 15 residues. V shed 3 bases, J shed 4 bases, and the junction held 7 bases outside the gene matches. The germline V gene has CDR1 LGHNA and CDR2 YSLEER. CDR3 DNA sequence: TGCGCCAGCAGCCAGCTAGCGGGGAGTGGTTACGAGCAGTACTTC. It encodes CASSQLAGSGYEQYF.

V gene TRBV6-7 combines with J gene TRBJ2-1; D possibly corresponds to TRBD1 (5 bases). TRBV6-7 is treated as an ORF (open reading frame) with a function not yet certain. V dropped 6 bases and J dropped 0 bases, with 9 bases sitting between them. The CDR3 is 14 amino acids. The CDR3 protein is CASRGRFSYNEQFF. The CDR3 nucleotides are TGTGCCAGCAGGGGGCGGTTCTCCTACAATGAGCAGTTCTTC.

The chain uses TRBV7-8 and TRBJ2-1; tentatively, D is TRBD2 (5 bases). This CDR3 has 16 amino acids. The ends were cut back, 2 bases at V and 7 bases at J, with 18 bases in the middle. Germline CDR1 SGHVS, CDR2 FQNEAQ. DNA of the CDR3: TGTGCCAGCAGCTTACCCCCAGCGGCTAGAAGAAATGAGCAGTTCTTC. Translation gives CASSLPPAARRNEQFF.

The chain carries TRBV7-2 and TRBJ1-1, with D unclear. CDR1 is SGHTA and CDR2 is FQGNSA in the germline V gene. The CDR3 loop spans 14 amino acids. The V gene lost 1 base and the J gene lost 1 base, with 7 bases spanning the gap. The CDR3 protein is CASSLGAGNTEAFF. Written as DNA, the CDR3 is TGTGCCAGCAGCTTAGGGGCGGGGAACACTGAAGCTTTCTTT.

This clone was seen a single time. The chain employs TRBV7-9 and TRBJ2-5; 8 bases match TRBD2. CDR3 size: 13 residues. Germline values: CDR1 SEHNR, CDR2 FQNEAQ (reference sequence). After removal of 5 bases from V and 3 bases from J, the junction contained 2 bases not matched to a gene. In nucleotides, the CDR3 is TGTGCCAGCAGCGCGCGGGGGGAAGAGACCCAGTACTTC. Residues: CASSARGEETQYF. Complete variable domain (other parts from reference TRBV7-9 and TRBJ2-5): DTGVSQNPRHKITKRGQNVTFRCDPISEHNRLYWYRQTLGQGPEFLTYFQNEAQLEKSRLLSDRFSAERPKGSFSTLEIQRTEQGDSAMYLCASSARGEETQYFGPGTRLLVL.

The V call is TRBV7-8, the J call TRBJ1-6; D gene ambiguous. Germline V gives CDR1 SGHVS, CDR2 FQNEAQ. This CDR3 has 18 residues. Trimming took off 0 bases at V and 3 bases at J, with 15 bases between the two ends. CDR3 sequence (DNA): TGTGCCAGCAGCTTAGCGGATTCGGGAAGCCTCTATAATTCACCCCTCCACTTT. Translating it yields CASSLADSGSLYNSPLHF.

The chain combines TRBV19 with TRBJ1-5; tentatively, D is TRBD1 (6 bases). Trimming shortened V by 3 bases and J by 0 bases, and 12 bases separated the two germline ends. This CDR3 has 16 residues. Germline V gene sequence: CDR1 LNHDA, CDR2 SQIVND (reference sequence). In DNA form, the CDR3 reads TGTGCCAGTAGTATTAACAGGGATTATAGCAATCAGCCCCAGCATTTT. Amino acids: CASSINRDYSNQPQHF.

As DNA, the CDR3 is TGTGCCAGTAGTTTTACCATGACCGCAGGGGACACTGAAGCTTTCTTT. Translation gives CASSFTMTAGDTEAFF. The chain joins TRBV19 to TRBJ1-1; D is possibly TRBD1 (6 bases). V was trimmed by 5 bases and J by 3 bases, leaving 19 bases between them. In germline, CDR1 is LNHDA, CDR2 SQIVND (reference sequence). The CDR3 contains 16 residues. The whole variable domain, filled in from reference TRBV19 and TRBJ1-1, reads DGGITQSPKYLFRKEGQNVTLSCEQNLNHDAMYWYRQDPGQGLRLIYYSQIVNDFQKGDIAEGYSVSREKKESFPLTVTSAQKNPTAFYLCASSFTMTAGDTEAFFGQGTRLTVV.

This clone was observed once. The J gene is TRBJ1-1, the V gene TRBV6-5, with TRBD1 as a possible D gene (5 bases). Germline CDR1 is MNHEY and CDR2 is SVGAGI. The CDR3 is made up of 14 amino acids. The germline V and J ends were trimmed by 2 bases and 5 bases, with 12 bases remaining between them. The chain's CDR3 is CASSYEAGKTEAFF. Written as DNA, the CDR3 is TGTGCCAGCAGTTACGAGGCAGGGAAGACTGAAGCTTTCTTT.

The rearrangement links TRBV18 to TRBJ2-3, with 10 bases that match TRBD1. Germline V lookup: CDR1 KGHSH, CDR2 LQKENI. The CDR3 totals 15 residues. The J segment lost 2 bases and the V segment lost 2 bases, leaving 1 base of the junction unmatched. The CDR3 bases are TGTGCCAGCTCACCAGGGACAGGGGCCACAGATACGCAGTATTTT. Amino acids: CASSPGTGATDTQYF.

V usage is TRBV4-3 and J usage is TRBJ1-5; no clear D. V was trimmed by 0 bases and J by 3 bases, leaving 9 bases between them. Germline CDR1 LGHNA, CDR2 YSLEER. The CDR3 is made up of 15 amino acids. CDR3 protein: CASSQDRGVNQPQHF. In DNA, the CDR3 is TGCGCCAGCAGCCAAGATCGGGGAGTCAATCAGCCCCAGCATTTT.

V and J are TRBV9 and TRBJ1-1; no clear D. Trimming left V 3 bases short and J 4 bases short, with 13 bases between. Germline V CDR1 and CDR2: SGDLS, YYNGEE. This CDR3 comprises 14 residues. For the CDR3, the DNA is TGTGCCAGCAGCGCCACCGGAGGGAGCACTGAAGCTTTCTTT. Its protein is CASSATGGSTEAFF.

The chain uses TRBV29-1 and TRBJ2-5; D is possibly TRBD1 (5 bases). The CDR3 contains 11 residues. Germline V lookup: CDR1 SQVTM, CDR2 ANQGSEA. The V and J ends lost 2 bases and 7 bases respectively, with 8 bases between them. CDR3 bases: TGCAGCGTTGAACATCAGGGGACCCAGTACTTC. It is translated as CSVEHQGTQYF.

The chain joins TRBV27 to TRBJ1-6; D unresolved. Trimming cost V 7 bases and J 9 bases, with 10 bases left between them. Per the germline V gene, CDR1 is MNHEY and CDR2 is SMNVEV (reference sequence). The length of the CDR3 is 12 residues. CDR3 in amino acids: CASKKTGSPLHF. The CDR3 DNA reads TGTGCCAGCAAAAAAACGGGTTCACCCCTCCACTTT.

The V call is TRBV3-1 (or the pseudogene TRBV3-2), the J call TRBJ2-1; TRBD2 matches 7 bases. Trimming took 3 bases from V and 4 from J; bases not matched to a gene: 12. CDR3 size: 17 residues. CDR1 LGHDT and CDR2 YNNKEL come from the germline V gene (reference sequence). The CDR3 DNA reads TGTGCCAGCAGCCAGGGGGGGACTTCGGCTTTATACAATGAGCAGTTCTTC. It is translated as CASSQGGTSALYNEQFF.

CDR3 region: CASSPGTFPNTGELFF. CDR3 bases: TGTGCCAGCAGCCCCGGGACTTTCCCGAACACCGGGGAGCTGTTTTTT. The chain uses TRBV3-1 (or the pseudogene TRBV3-2) and TRBJ2-2; TRBD2 is a possible D gene (6 bases). The CDR3 extends over 16 amino acids. CDR1 is LGHDT, CDR2 YNNKEL, per germline (reference sequence). Trimming took off 4 bases at V and 0 bases at J, with 12 bases between the two ends.

The chain employs TRBV6-5 and TRBJ1-1; 7 bases match TRBD1. CDR3 size: 14 residues. CDR1 and CDR2 from the germline V gene are MNHEY and SVGAGI. With V trimmed by 7 bases and J by 0 bases, 5 bases remained unmatched. The CDR3 DNA sequence: TGTGCCAGCACCCTGACAGGGATGAACACTGAAGCTTTCTTT. This sequence encodes CASTLTGMNTEAFF.

Here the CDR3 reads CASSGSGGRGANVLTF. For the CDR3, the DNA is TGTGCCAGCAGTGGTTCAGGGGGCCGTGGGGCCAACGTCCTGACTTTC. The chain has TRBV27 and TRBJ2-6; 8 bases agree with TRBD1. Germline CDR1 MNHEY, CDR2 SMNVEV (reference sequence). The CDR3 is made up of 16 amino acids. Trimming at V came to 5 bases and at J to 3 bases, leaving 6 bases not matched to a gene.

The genes are TRBV7-3 and TRBJ2-1; maybe TRBD2 (5 bases). Germline V lookup: CDR1 SGHTA, CDR2 FQGTGA. This CDR3 contains 16 residues. Trimming cost V 0 bases and J 0 bases, with 9 bases left between them. The DNA for the CDR3 is TGTGCCAGCAGCTTAACGTTAGGGAGCTCCTACAATGAGCAGTTCTTC. It encodes CASSLTLGSSYNEQFF.

This chain connects TRBV5-4 to TRBJ2-1; TRBD2 matches at 7 bases. This CDR3 has 14 residues. Unmatched junction bases numbered 5, after V lost 0 bases and J lost 8 bases. Per germline, CDR1 SGHNT and CDR2 YYREEE (reference sequence). The CDR3 protein is CASSLGGRRDEQFF. The CDR3 DNA reads TGTGCCAGCAGCTTGGGCGGGAGAAGGGATGAGCAGTTCTTC.

The rearrangement uses TRBV30 and TRBJ1-4; D is possibly TRBD1 (6 bases). The CDR3 length is 15 residues. Trimming stripped 1 base from V and 6 bases from J, with 15 bases between. The germline CDR1 and CDR2 sequences are GTSNPN and SVGIG (reference sequence). The CDR3 spells CAWSEPGTLDEKLFF. The CDR3 region has the DNA TGTGCCTGGAGTGAACCCGGGACATTGGATGAAAAACTGTTTTTT.

This clone was recorded a few times. J is TRBJ2-7 and V is TRBV6-6, with no clear D. Germline V lookup: CDR1 MNHNY, CDR2 SVGAGI (reference sequence). The CDR3 runs 14 residues. V lost 3 bases and J lost 3, with 12 bases in between. The CDR3 DNA reads as TGTGCCAGCAGTTATCCGGAGAAGGACTACGAGCAGTACTTC. Translating gives CASSYPEKDYEQYF.

The chain is built from TRBV29-1 and TRBJ2-3; D is undetermined. Germline V gene sequence: CDR1 SQVTM, CDR2 ANQGSEA. V shed 3 bases and J shed 0 bases, with 13 bases lying between them. The CDR3 sequence is 15 residues long. The CDR3 sequence: CSVDVVGGSTDTQYF. As DNA, the CDR3 is TGCAGCGTTGATGTGGTCGGCGGTAGCACAGATACGCAGTATTTT.